This T cell receptor beta chain emerged from a study of T cell changes during pregnancy in multiple sclerosis. The table came from immunoSEQ multiplex PCR; TCRdb's copy has only in-frame clones and leaves some out. The sample gives approximately 99,000 clones, 90% of which show up once; 0.76% is in the top ten. Trimming shortened V by 3 bases and J by 8 bases, and 17 bases separated the two germline ends. The CDR3 loop spans 15 amino acids. The germline V gene has CDR1 MRHNA and CDR2 SNTAGT. The chain employs TRBV6-4 and TRBJ2-1, with D perhaps matching TRBD2 (5 bases). The receptor was derived from a female donor in good health, enrolled as a control in a pregnancy study. Specimen: peripheral blood, collected in the second trimester of pregnancy. CDR3 bases: TGTGCCAGCAGTGATAGGTGGAGAGGGTCCGATGAGCAGTTCTTC. It encodes CASSDRWRGSDEQFF.